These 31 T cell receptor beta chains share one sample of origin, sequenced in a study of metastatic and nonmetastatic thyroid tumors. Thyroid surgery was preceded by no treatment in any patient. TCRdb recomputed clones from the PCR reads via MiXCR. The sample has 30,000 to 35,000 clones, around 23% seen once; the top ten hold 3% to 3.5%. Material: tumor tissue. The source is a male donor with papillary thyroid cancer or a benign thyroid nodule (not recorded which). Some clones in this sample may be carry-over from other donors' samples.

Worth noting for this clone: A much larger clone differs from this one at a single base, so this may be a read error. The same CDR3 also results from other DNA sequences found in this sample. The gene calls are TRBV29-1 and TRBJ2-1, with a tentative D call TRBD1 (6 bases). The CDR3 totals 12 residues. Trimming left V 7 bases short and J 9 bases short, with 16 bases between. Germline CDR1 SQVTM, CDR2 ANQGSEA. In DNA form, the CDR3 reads TGCAGCGGTGCCCTTACAGGGATTGAGCAGTTCTTC. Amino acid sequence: CSGALTGIEQFF.

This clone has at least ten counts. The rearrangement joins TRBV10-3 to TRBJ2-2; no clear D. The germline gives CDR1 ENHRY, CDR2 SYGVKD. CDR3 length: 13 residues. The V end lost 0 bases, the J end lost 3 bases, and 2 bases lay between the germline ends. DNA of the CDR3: TGTGCCATCAGTGAGTCTTACACCGGGGAGCTGTTTTTT. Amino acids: CAISESYTGELFF.

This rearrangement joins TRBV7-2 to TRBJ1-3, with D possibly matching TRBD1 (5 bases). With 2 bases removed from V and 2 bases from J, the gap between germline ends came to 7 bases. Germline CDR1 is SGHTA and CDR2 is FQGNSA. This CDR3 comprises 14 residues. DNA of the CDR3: TGTGCCAGCAGCTTAAGGGGAACTGGAAACACCATATATTTT. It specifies CASSLRGTGNTIYF. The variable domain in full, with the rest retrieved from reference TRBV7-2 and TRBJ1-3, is GAGVSQSPSNKVTEKGKDVELRCDPISGHTALYWYRQSLGQGLEFLIYFQGNSAPDKSGLPSDRFSAERTGGSVSTLTIQRTQQEDSAVYLCASSLRGTGNTIYFGEGSWLTVV.

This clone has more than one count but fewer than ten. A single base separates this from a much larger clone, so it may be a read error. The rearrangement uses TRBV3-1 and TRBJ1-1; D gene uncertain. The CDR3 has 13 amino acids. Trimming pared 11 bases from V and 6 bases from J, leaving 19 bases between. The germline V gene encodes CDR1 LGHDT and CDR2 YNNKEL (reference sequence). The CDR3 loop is CACGPRDGAEAFF. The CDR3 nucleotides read TGTGCCTGCGGCCCCAGAGACGGAGCTGAAGCTTTCTTT.

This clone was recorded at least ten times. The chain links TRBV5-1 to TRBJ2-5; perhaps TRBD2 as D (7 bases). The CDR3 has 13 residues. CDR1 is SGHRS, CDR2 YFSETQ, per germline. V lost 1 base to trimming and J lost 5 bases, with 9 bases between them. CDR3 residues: CASSLRGGETQYF. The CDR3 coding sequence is TGCGCCAGCAGCTTGAGGGGGGGCGAGACCCAGTACTTC.

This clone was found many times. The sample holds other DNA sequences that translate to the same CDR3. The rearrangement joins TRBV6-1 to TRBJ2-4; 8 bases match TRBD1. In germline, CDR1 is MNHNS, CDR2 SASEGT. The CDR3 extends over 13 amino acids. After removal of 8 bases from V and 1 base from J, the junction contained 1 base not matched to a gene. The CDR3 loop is CASRQGAKNIQYF. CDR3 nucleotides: TGTGCCAGCCGACAGGGGGCCAAAAACATTCAGTACTTC.

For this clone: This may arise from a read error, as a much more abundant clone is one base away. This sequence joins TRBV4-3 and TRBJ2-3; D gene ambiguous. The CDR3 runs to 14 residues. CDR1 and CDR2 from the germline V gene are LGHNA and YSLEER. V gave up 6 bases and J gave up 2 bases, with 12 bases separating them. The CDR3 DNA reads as TGCGCCAGCAGTGTCGGGCTAATCACAGATACGCAGTATTTT. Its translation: CASSVGLITDTQYF.

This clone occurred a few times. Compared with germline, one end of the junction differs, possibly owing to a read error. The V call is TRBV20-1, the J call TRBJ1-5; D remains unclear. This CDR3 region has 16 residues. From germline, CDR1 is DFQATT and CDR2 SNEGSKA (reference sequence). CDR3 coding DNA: TGTAGTGCTAGAGACCTAACAGAGTATATCAATCAGCCCCAGCATTTT. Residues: CSARDLTEYINQPQHF.

CDR3 nucleotides: TGTGCCAGCTCACCGACGAGCTCCTACGAGCAGTACGTC. The encoded protein is CASSPTSSYEQYV. The rearrangement uses TRBV18 and TRBJ2-7; D gene uncertain. Trimming left V 3 bases short and J 0 bases short, with 6 bases between. Germline V gene data show CDR1 as KGHSH and CDR2 as LQKENI. The CDR3 is made up of 13 amino acids.

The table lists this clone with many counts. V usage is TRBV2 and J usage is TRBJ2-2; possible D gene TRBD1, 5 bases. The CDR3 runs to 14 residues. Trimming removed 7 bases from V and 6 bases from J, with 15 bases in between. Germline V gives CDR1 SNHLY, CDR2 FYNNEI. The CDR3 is CASKARAGSGELFF. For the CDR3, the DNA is TGTGCCAGCAAGGCCAGGGCAGGCTCCGGGGAGCTGTTTTTT.

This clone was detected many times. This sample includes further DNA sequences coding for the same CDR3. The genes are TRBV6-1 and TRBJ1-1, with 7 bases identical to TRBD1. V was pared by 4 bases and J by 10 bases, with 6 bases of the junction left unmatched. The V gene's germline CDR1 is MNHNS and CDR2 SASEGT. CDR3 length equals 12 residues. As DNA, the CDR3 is TGTGCCAGCAGTGTCAAAGACAGGGTAGCTTTCTTT. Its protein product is CASSVKDRVAFF.

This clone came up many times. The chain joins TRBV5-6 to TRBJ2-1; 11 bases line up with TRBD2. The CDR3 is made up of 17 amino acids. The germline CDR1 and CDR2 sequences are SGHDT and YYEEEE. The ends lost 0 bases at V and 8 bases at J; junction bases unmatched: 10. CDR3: CASSLVGSGRENDEQFF. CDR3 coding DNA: TGTGCCAGCAGCTTGGTTGGTAGCGGGAGGGAAAACGATGAGCAGTTCTTC.

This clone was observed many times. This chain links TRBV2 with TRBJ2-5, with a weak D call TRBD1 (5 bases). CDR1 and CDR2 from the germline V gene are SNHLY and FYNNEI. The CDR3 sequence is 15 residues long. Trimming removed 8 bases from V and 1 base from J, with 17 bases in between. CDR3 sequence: CASSGLRGAQETQYF. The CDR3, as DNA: TGTGCCAGCTCAGGGTTACGAGGAGCCCAAGAGACCCAGTACTTC.

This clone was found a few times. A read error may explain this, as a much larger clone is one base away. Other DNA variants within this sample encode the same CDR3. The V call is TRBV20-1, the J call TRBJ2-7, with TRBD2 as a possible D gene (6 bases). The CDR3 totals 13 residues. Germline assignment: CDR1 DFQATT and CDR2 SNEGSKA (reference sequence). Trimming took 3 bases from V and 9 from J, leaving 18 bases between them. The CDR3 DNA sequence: TGCAGTGCTAGTCTGGGCAGGCGGGGAGGGCAGTACTTC. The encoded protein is CSASLGRRGGQYF.

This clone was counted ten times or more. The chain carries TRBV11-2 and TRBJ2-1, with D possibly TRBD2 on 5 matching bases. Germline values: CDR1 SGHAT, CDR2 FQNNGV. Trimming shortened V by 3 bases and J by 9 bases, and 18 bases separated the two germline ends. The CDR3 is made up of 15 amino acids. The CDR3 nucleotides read TGTGCCAGCAGCTTGTTTGGAGCGGTCCTCGGTGAGCAGTTCTTC. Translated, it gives CASSLFGAVLGEQFF.

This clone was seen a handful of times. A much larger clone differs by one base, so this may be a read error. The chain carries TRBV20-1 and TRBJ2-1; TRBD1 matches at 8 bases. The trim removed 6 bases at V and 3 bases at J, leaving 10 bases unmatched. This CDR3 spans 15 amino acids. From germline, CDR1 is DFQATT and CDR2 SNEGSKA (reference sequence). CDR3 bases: TGCAGTGCCCAGCCCGGGACAGGAAACTACAATGAGCAGTTCTTC. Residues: CSAQPGTGNYNEQFF.

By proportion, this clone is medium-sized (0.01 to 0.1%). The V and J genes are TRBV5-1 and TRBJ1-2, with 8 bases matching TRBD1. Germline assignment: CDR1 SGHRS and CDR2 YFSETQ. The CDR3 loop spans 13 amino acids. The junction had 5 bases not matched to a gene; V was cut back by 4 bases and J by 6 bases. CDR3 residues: CASSRIQGDGYTF. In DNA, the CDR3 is TGCGCCAGCAGCAGAATACAGGGGGATGGCTACACCTTC.

The chain's CDR3 is CASSLTIGGDTQYF. The CDR3 region has the DNA TGTGCCAGCAGCTTAACTATTGGAGGAGATACGCAGTATTTT. The rearrangement uses TRBV7-3 and TRBJ2-3; D perhaps matches TRBD2 (5 bases). V dropped 0 bases and J dropped 5 bases, with 9 bases sitting between them. Looked up from germline, CDR1 is SGHTA and CDR2 is FQGTGA. This CDR3 has 14 residues.

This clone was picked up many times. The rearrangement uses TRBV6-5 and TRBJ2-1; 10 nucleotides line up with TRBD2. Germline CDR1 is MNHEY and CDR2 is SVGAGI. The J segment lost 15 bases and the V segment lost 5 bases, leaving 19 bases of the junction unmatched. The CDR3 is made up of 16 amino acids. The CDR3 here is CASSTRGASSGSVMFF. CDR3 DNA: TGTGCCAGCAGTACCCGAGGGGCGTCTAGCGGGAGCGTGATGTTCTTC.

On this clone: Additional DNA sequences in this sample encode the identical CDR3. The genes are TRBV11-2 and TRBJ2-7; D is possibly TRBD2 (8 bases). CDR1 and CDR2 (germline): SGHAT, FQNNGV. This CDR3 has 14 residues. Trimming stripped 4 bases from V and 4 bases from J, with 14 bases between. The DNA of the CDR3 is TGTGCCAGCAGCTACAGGGGACTAGGATACGAGCAGTACTTC. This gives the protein CASSYRGLGYEQYF.

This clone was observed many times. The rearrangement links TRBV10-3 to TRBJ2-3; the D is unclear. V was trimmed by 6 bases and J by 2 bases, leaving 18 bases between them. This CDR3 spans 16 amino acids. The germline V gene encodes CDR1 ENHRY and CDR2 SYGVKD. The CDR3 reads CAIRDGSPGSTDTQYF. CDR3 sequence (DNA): TGTGCCATCAGGGACGGATCTCCGGGCTCCACAGATACGCAGTATTTT.

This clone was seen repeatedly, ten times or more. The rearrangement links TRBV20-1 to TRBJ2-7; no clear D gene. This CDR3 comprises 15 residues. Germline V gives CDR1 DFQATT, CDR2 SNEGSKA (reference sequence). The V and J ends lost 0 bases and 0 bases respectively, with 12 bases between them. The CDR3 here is CSAREWITYSYEQYF. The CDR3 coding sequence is TGCAGTGCTAGAGAATGGATTACGTACTCCTACGAGCAGTACTTC.

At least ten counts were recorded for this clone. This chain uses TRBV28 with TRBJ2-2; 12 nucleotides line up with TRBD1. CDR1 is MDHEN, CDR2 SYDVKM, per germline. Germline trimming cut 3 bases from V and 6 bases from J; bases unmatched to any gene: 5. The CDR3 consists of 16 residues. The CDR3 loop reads CASSFRDRGRPGELFF. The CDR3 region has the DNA TGTGCCAGCAGTTTCCGGGACAGGGGGCGTCCCGGGGAGCTGTTTTTT.

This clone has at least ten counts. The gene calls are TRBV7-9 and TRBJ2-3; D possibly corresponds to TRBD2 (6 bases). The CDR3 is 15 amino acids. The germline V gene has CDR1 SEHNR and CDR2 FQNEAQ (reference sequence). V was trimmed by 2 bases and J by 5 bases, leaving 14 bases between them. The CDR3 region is CASSLPELAKDTQYF. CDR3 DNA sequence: TGTGCCAGCAGCTTACCCGAACTAGCAAAAGATACGCAGTATTTT.

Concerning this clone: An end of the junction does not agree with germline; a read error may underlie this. The CDR3 bases are TGTGCCATCAGTTTGCCGGTACTCACAGATACGCAGTATTTT. This gives the protein CAISLPVLTDTQYF. The V gene is TRBV28, the J gene TRBJ2-3; no reliable D call. The germline gives CDR1 MDHEN, CDR2 SYDVKM. This CDR3 spans 14 amino acids.

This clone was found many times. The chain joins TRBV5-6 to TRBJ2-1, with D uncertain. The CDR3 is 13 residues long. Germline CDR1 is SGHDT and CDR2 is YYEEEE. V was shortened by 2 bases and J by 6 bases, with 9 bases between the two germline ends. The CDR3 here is CASSLVDGNEQFF. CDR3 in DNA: TGTGCCAGCAGCTTAGTCGACGGCAATGAGCAGTTCTTC.

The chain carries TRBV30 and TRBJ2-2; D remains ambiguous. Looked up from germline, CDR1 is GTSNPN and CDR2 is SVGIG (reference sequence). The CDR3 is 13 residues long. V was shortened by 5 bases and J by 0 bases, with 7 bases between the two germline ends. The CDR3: CAWGVTNTGELFF. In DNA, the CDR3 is TGTGCCTGGGGGGTCACGAACACCGGGGAGCTGTTTTTT.

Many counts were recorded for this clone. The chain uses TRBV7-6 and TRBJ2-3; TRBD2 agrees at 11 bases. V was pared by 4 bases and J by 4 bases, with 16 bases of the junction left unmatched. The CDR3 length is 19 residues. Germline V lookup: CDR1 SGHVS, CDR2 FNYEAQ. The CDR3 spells CASSSPSGIAGGPADTQYF. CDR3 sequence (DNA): TGTGCCAGCAGCTCCCCCTCAGGGATAGCGGGAGGGCCGGCAGATACGCAGTATTTT.

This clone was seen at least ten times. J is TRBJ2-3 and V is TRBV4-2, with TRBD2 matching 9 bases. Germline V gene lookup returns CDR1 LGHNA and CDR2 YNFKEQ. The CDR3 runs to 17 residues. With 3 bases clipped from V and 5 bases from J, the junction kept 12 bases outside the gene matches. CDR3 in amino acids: CASSQALAGQLRDTQYF. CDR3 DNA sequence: TGTGCCAGCAGCCAGGCCCTAGCGGGACAGCTAAGAGATACGCAGTATTTT.

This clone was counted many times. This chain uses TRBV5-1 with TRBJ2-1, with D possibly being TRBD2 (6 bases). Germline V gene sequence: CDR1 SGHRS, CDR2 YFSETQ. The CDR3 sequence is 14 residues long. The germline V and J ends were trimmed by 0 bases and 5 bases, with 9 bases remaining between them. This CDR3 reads CASSLGAGNNEQFF. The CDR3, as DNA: TGCGCCAGCAGCTTGGGGGCGGGGAACAATGAGCAGTTCTTC.

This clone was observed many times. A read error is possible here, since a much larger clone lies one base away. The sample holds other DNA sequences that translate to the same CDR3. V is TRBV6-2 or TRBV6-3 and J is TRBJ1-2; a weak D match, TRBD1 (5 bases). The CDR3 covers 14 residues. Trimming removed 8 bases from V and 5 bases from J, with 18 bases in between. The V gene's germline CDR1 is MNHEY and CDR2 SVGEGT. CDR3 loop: CASQRTGLHYGYTF. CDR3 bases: TGTGCCAGCCAGCGCACAGGATTACATTATGGCTACACCTTC.